This paragraph reports one T cell receptor beta chain. The antigen remains undetermined. Every donor was a Caucasian adult from Nashville, Tennessee. This sample was included in a study of shared clonotypes between healthy human individuals. Background on the study: Each donor had three CD4 naive, three CD4 memory, two CD8 naive and one CD8 memory plate.

Germline V gene sequence: CDR1 MNHNS, CDR2 SASEGT. CDR3 size: 13 residues. The V and J ends lost 4 bases and 5 bases, in that order; junction bases with no gene match: 3. Researchers divided each subset's genomic DNA evenly across several immunoSEQ plates. Measured with immunoSEQ multiplex PCR; TCRdb has only the in-frame clones, and not every one. The sample lists more than 2 million clones, 90% to 97% occurring once. Study-level findings and limits: Sequencing depth was predicted to influence how clonotypes are shared among donors.

The chain employs TRBV6-1 and TRBJ1-1; the match to TRBD1 covers 8 bases. Input material: naive CD4+ T cells sorted from blood. Subset specified: CD45RA+ positively selected. The TCR originated in a man aged 18-30 years in good health. CDR3 DNA sequence: TGTGCCAGCAGTGGGACAGGGAGGACTGAAGCTTTCTTT. Protein: CASSGTGRTEAFF.